These 20 T cell receptor beta chains share one sample of origin, sequenced in a study of blood T cell repertoires in COVID-19. Repertoires were generated with immunoSEQ multiplex PCR, while TCRdb's copy carries only in-frame clones and drops some. The data hold 150,000 to 200,000 clones, with about four fifths observed a single time. Sequenced: peripheral blood. The receptors originated from a woman in her 70s with COVID-19, enrolled during active disease.

The chain is built from TRBV7-2 and TRBJ1-1; D uncertain. The germline gives CDR1 SGHTA, CDR2 FQGNSA. Trimming took 4 bases from V and 7 from J, leaving 13 bases between them. This CDR3 has 13 residues. CDR3 DNA sequence: TGTGCCAGCAGCTATAACCTGCCGCGTGAAGCTTTCTTT. It encodes CASSYNLPREAFF.

The V and J genes are TRBV27 and TRBJ2-2; 8 bases agree with TRBD1. The CDR3 loop spans 14 amino acids. Germline CDR1 MNHEY, CDR2 SMNVEV (reference sequence). Trimming cost V 5 bases and J 6 bases; bases outside gene matches: 5. The CDR3 spells CASSPRTGPGELFF. The DNA for the CDR3 is TGTGCCAGCAGTCCACGGACAGGGCCCGGGGAGCTGTTTTTT.

The gene calls are TRBV4-1 and TRBJ2-3, with 9 nucleotides matching TRBD1. With 0 bases clipped from V and 0 bases from J, the junction kept 4 bases outside the gene matches. The CDR3 runs to 17 residues. CDR1 is MGHRA, CDR2 YSYEKL, per germline. CDR3: CASSQDTGQGSTDTQYF. Here the CDR3 DNA reads TGCGCCAGCAGCCAAGACACCGGACAGGGGAGCACAGATACGCAGTATTTT.

The chain has TRBV11-2 and TRBJ2-3; no firm D call. Germline loops: CDR1 SGHAT, CDR2 FQNNGV. V lost 3 bases and J lost 4, with 5 bases in between. This CDR3 comprises 12 residues. The CDR3 is CASSFSADTQYF. CDR3 DNA sequence: TGTGCCAGCAGCTTTTCAGCAGATACGCAGTATTTT. Filled out from reference TRBV11-2 and TRBJ2-3, the complete variable domain reads EAGVAQSPRYKIIEKRQSVAFWCNPISGHATLYWYQQILGQGPKLLIQFQNNGVVDDSQLPKDRFSAERLKGVDSTLKIQPAKLEDSAVYLCASSFSADTQYFGPGTRLTVL.

The chain carries TRBV7-2 and TRBJ2-1, with 7 bases aligning to TRBD1. CDR3 length: 14 residues. With 6 bases clipped from V and 6 bases from J, the junction kept 8 bases outside the gene matches. Germline CDR1 SGHTA, CDR2 FQGNSA. In DNA form, the CDR3 reads TGTGCCAGCAGTTACTCCGGGACAGTCAATGAGCAGTTCTTC. It is translated as CASSYSGTVNEQFF.

The chain joins TRBV5-5 to TRBJ2-4; 7 bases agree with TRBD1. The CDR3 runs 14 residues. In germline, CDR1 is SGHKS, CDR2 YYEKEE (reference sequence). Trimming removed 4 bases from V and 5 bases from J; junction bases left unmatched: 6. CDR3 loop: CASSLQGSENIQYF. CDR3 DNA: TGTGCCAGCAGCCTACAGGGGAGCGAAAACATTCAGTACTTC.

To note about this clone: Other DNA variants within this sample encode the same CDR3. CDR3 sequence reads: CSVVRDRNTEAFF. The CDR3 nucleotides are TGCAGCGTTGTAAGGGACAGGAACACTGAAGCTTTCTTT. V and J are TRBV29-1 and TRBJ1-1; TRBD1 aligns across 7 bases. Trimming took 4 bases from V and 1 from J; bases not matched to a gene: 3. Germline CDR1 SQVTM, CDR2 ANQGSEA. This CDR3 has 13 residues.

There are a few counts of this clone. The rearrangement links TRBV2 to TRBJ2-1; 7 nucleotides match TRBD2. CDR3 length: 14 amino acids. J gave up 9 bases and V 7 bases, and 12 bases lay outside the gene matches. Germline V gene sequence: CDR1 SNHLY, CDR2 FYNNEI. The DNA of the CDR3 is TGTGCCAGCAAAAAAGCGGGAATCCTCGGTGAGCAGTTCTTC. This sequence encodes CASKKAGILGEQFF.

The chain joins TRBV27 to TRBJ2-7, with 7 positions matching TRBD1. After removal of 7 bases from V and 2 bases from J, the junction contained 5 bases not matched to a gene. The CDR3 spans 13 residues. Germline V gene data show CDR1 as MNHEY and CDR2 as SMNVEV (reference sequence). The CDR3 spells CASTNRGTYEQYF. CDR3 nucleotide sequence: TGTGCCAGCACAAACAGGGGTACCTACGAGCAGTACTTC.

This chain connects TRBV6-5 to TRBJ2-3, with D possibly matching TRBD2 (5 bases). Germline CDR1 and CDR2: MNHEY and SVGAGI. V lost 4 bases and J 4 bases, leaving 9 bases between the germline ends. The CDR3 is 13 residues long. The CDR3 DNA follows: TGTGCCAGCAGTTCCTACGGGGCAGATACGCAGTATTTT. Amino acid sequence: CASSSYGADTQYF.

This sequence joins TRBV9 and TRBJ2-1; 9 bases line up with TRBD2. This CDR3 comprises 13 residues. In germline, CDR1 is SGDLS, CDR2 YYNGEE. The J segment lost 9 bases and the V segment lost 3 bases, leaving 4 bases of the junction unmatched. DNA for the CDR3: TGTGCCAGCAGCGGGGGACTAGCAGGTGAGCAGTTCTTC. Its protein is CASSGGLAGEQFF.

This chain connects TRBV28 to TRBJ1-1, with 7 positions matching TRBD1. V trimming: 6 bases; J trimming: 4 bases; junction bases outside the gene matches: 8. CDR1 and CDR2 (germline): MDHEN, SYDVKM. This CDR3 contains 14 residues. The CDR3 DNA reads as TGTGCCAGCAGCCCAGGACAGGCAGGCACTGAAGCTTTCTTT. Amino acids: CASSPGQAGTEAFF. Full variable domain (missing parts from reference TRBV28 and TRBJ1-1): DVKVTQSSRYLVKRTGEKVFLECVQDMDHENMFWYRQDPGLGLRLIYFSYDVKMKEKGDIPEGYSVSREKKERFSLILESASTNQTSMYLCASSPGQAGTEAFFGQGTRLTVV.

As DNA, the CDR3 is TGTGCCAGCAGCCTACTAGGGGGTAACACCGGGGAGCTGTTTTTT. Amino acid sequence: CASSLLGGNTGELFF. This chain links TRBV6-6 with TRBJ2-2; D might be TRBD1 (6 bases). This CDR3 spans 15 amino acids. Germline V gene lookup returns CDR1 MNHNY and CDR2 SVGAGI (reference sequence). Trimming removed 6 bases from V and 2 bases from J, with 13 bases in between.

The V call is TRBV7-8, the J call TRBJ2-1, with 10 bases identical to TRBD2. The CDR3 runs to 14 residues. CDR1 is SGHVS and CDR2 is FQNEAQ in the germline V gene. The V and J ends lost 5 bases and 5 bases, in that order; junction bases with no gene match: 3. The CDR3: CASSKGLANNEQFF. The CDR3 coding sequence is TGTGCCAGCAGCAAGGGACTAGCGAACAATGAGCAGTTCTTC.

The rearrangement joins TRBV5-1 to TRBJ2-1; perhaps TRBD2 as D (5 bases). There are 15 residues in the CDR3. V dropped 0 bases and J dropped 2 bases, with 9 bases sitting between them. In germline, CDR1 is SGHRS, CDR2 YFSETQ. CDR3 amino acids: CASSLVTGTYNEQFF. The CDR3 DNA is TGCGCCAGCAGCTTGGTGACGGGAACCTACAATGAGCAGTTCTTC. Complete variable domain (other parts from reference TRBV5-1 and TRBJ2-1): KAGVTQTPRYLIKTRGQQVTLSCSPISGHRSVSWYQQTPGQGLQFLFEYFSETQRNKGNFPGRFSGRQFSNSRSEMNVSTLELGDSALYLCASSLVTGTYNEQFFGPGTRLTVL.

This chain uses TRBV3-1 (or the pseudogene TRBV3-2) with TRBJ2-1; perhaps TRBD2 as D (6 bases). The germline V gene encodes CDR1 LGHDT and CDR2 YNNKEL (reference sequence). The ends were cut back, 1 base at V and 1 base at J, with 14 bases in the middle. This CDR3 comprises 17 residues. The CDR3 nucleotides read TGTGCCAGCAGCCAAGTGGAGGGTAGCCCTTCCTACAATGAGCAGTTCTTC. It encodes CASSQVEGSPSYNEQFF.

This clone appeared once. The rearrangement joins TRBV5-8 to TRBJ2-3; 8 bases are shared with TRBD2. Germline CDR1 SGHTS, CDR2 YDEGEE. The V segment lost 10 bases and the J segment 3 bases; nucleotides outside the gene matches: 10. CDR3 length: 14 amino acids. The CDR3 protein is CADTGTRETDTQYF. In nucleotides, the CDR3 is TGTGCCGATACCGGGACTAGGGAAACAGATACGCAGTATTTT.

The V and J genes are TRBV11-2 and TRBJ2-1; 8 bases map to TRBD2. The CDR3 runs 15 residues. V lost 4 bases, J lost 5 bases, and 7 bases stayed unmatched. The germline V gene has CDR1 SGHAT and CDR2 FQNNGV. CDR3 bases: TGTGCCAGCAGCTCCCGGACTAGCTGGAACAATGAGCAGTTCTTC. This translates into CASSSRTSWNNEQFF.

This chain connects TRBV6-1 to TRBJ2-1; 7 bases map to TRBD2. The CDR3 has 17 residues. Germline loops: CDR1 MNHNS, CDR2 SASEGT. Trimming cost V 4 bases and J 7 bases; bases outside gene matches: 16. The CDR3 DNA reads as TGTGCCAGCAGTGCCCGCCAGGGAGGGAGGAGGGAGAATGAGCAGTTCTTC. Translated: CASSARQGGRRENEQFF.

V gene TRBV6-6 combines with J gene TRBJ2-7, with D perhaps TRBD2 (5 bases). The CDR3 length is 12 residues. V dropped 7 bases and J dropped 0 bases, with 7 bases sitting between them. Per the germline V gene, CDR1 is MNHNY and CDR2 is SVGAGI (reference sequence). The CDR3 reads CASNGNSYEQYF. The DNA for the CDR3 is TGTGCCAGCAACGGGAACTCCTACGAGCAGTACTTC.